One T cell receptor beta chain is described in this entry. The data stem from a study of blood T cell repertoires in COVID-19. On the study more broadly: Samples taken during acute and convalescent COVID-19 were collected in the United States, Italy and Spain. T cells, B-cell-depleted T cells, or PBMCs supplied cDNA or gDNA.

Germline-derived CDR1 and CDR2 are LGHNT and FRNRAP. Losses at the gene ends were 0 bases for V and 6 bases for J; bases not matched to a gene: 15. This CDR3 has 18 amino acids. Per the study methods: Amplification of reference gene primers was used by the study to estimate nucleated cell counts. Generated by immunoSEQ multiplex PCR, the TCRdb table keeps only in-frame clones and is missing some. V and J calls and clone size follow that table, whereas D and trimming were derived from the DNA. The repertoire holds fewer than 200,000 clones, with around 79% as singletons. J is TRBJ2-7 and V is TRBV12-5; 9 nucleotides agree with TRBD2. The sample taken for sequencing was peripheral blood. This sequence originates from a woman between 65 and 79 years old with acute or convalescent COVID-19. The CDR3, as DNA: TGTGCTAGTGGTTTGGTTACCCTGAATGCGGGAGGGAGACTCGAGCAGTACTTC. As protein: CASGLVTLNAGGRLEQYF.